The clone carrying this T cell receptor beta chain has only a few counts. This entry belongs to a study of cytomegalovirus exposure and HLA in healthy donors. The CDR3 is 14 residues long. Trimming took off 0 bases at V and 5 bases at J, with 12 bases between the two ends. Germline loops: CDR1 SGHRS, CDR2 YFSETQ. PCR was performed using 60 Vbeta and 13 Jbeta primers. Only in-frame clones appear in the TCRdb table, and some are missing; sequencing was by immunoSEQ multiplex PCR. This sample yields more than 100,000 clones, of which 60% to 80% are seen a single time; 0.8% to 0.95% belongs to the top ten.

The sample comprised PBMCs. The chain is built from TRBV5-1 and TRBJ2-7; TRBD1 might be the D (6 bases). The clonotype comes from a woman aged 55 to 70 in good health and CMV-seronegative. DNA for the CDR3: TGCGCCAGCAGCTTGGCCCAGGGGTACGACGAGCAGTACTTC. Translation: CASSLAQGYDEQYF.